This T cell receptor beta chain was identified in a study of neurological immune-mediated disorders. Study-level findings and limits: Across subjects, no CDR3 amino acid sequence appeared in expanded clones of more than one subject, a finding that suggested private repertoires in all groups.

Each TCR transcript was tagged with a 10-nucleotide random UMI during 5'RACE. Sequencing runs each yielded over 200 million TCR-beta sequences from 15-18 subjects. MiXCR, applied by TCRdb to the 5' RACE reads, yields one record per CDR3 protein. The sample carries 35,000 to 45,000 distinct CDR3 sequences, about 9.9% recorded once. In germline, CDR1 is SEHNR, CDR2 FQNEAQ (reference sequence). The CDR3 has 13 amino acids. V dropped 2 bases and J dropped 1 base, with 5 bases sitting between them. This clonotype came up many times. What it recognizes is unknown. Sorted libraries were derived from 1 million CD4+ or CD8+ T cells.

This TCR came from a young woman with HTLV-1-associated myelopathy (HAM/TSP). The sample consisted of CD4+ T cells from blood. This chain uses TRBV7-9 with TRBJ1-1, with D hard to call. CDR3 sequence reads: CASSLNTNTEAFF. CDR3 in DNA: TGTGCCAGCAGCTTAAACACGAACACTGAAGCTTTCTTT.